Listed below are T cell receptor beta chains from one sample, sequenced in a study of cytomegalovirus exposure and HLA in healthy donors. The data were produced by immunoSEQ multiplex PCR, yet TCRdb's version contains in-frame clones alone and is incomplete. The sample totals around 100,000 clones. The specimen sequenced was PBMCs. These receptors came from a man younger than 40 in good health and CMV-seronegative. CDR3s leave out the opening cysteine and the closing phenylalanine or tryptophan.

V gene: TRBV10-2; J gene: TRBJ2-7; CDR3 protein: ASGGGYEQY
V gene: TRBV2; J gene: TRBJ1-2; CDR3 protein: ASSGTGGVYGYT
V gene: TRBV15; J gene: TRBJ2-7; CDR3 protein: ATSREQGAYEQY
V gene: TRBV28; J gene: TRBJ1-5; CDR3 protein: ASSFESGSGNQPQH
V gene: TRBV7-9; J gene: TRBJ2-2; CDR3 protein: ASSGGYRGELF
V gene: TRBV4-1; J gene: TRBJ2-3; CDR3 protein: ASSQAASRGGRDTQY
V gene: TRBV28; J gene: TRBJ2-7; CDR3 protein: ASSYGGLPYEQY
V gene: TRBV12-5; J gene: TRBJ1-4; CDR3 protein: APGSPTANATNEKLF
V gene: TRBV28; J gene: TRBJ2-7; CDR3 protein: ASEPTGKLYEQY
V gene: TRBV5-1; J gene: TRBJ1-2; CDR3 protein: ASSSPTLRDGYT
V gene: TRBV5-6; J gene: TRBJ2-7; CDR3 protein: ASSLARTGGYEQY
V gene: TRBV18; J gene: TRBJ1-4; CDR3 protein: ASRWATNEKLF
V gene: TRBV4-2; J gene: TRBJ2-2; CDR3 protein: ASSQSGVAGGSTGELF
V gene: TRBV6-5; J gene: TRBJ2-7; CDR3 protein: ASSYSGGSYEQY
V gene: TRBV28; J gene: TRBJ2-7; CDR3 protein: ASRRPGLAGPEQY
V gene: TRBV6-5; J gene: TRBJ2-3; CDR3 protein: ASSYSTSSDTQY
V gene: TRBV7-3; J gene: TRBJ2-1; CDR3 protein: ASSLTHARTPNNEQF